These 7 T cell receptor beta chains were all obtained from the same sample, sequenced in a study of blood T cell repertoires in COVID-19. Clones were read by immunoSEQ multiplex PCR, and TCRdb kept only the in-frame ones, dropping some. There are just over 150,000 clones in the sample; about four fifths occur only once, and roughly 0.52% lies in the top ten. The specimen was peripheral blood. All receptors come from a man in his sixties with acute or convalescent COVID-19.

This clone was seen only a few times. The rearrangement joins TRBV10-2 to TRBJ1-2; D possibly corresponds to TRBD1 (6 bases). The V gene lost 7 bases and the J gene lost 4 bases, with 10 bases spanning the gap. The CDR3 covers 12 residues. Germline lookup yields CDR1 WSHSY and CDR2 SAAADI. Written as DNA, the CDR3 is TGCGCCAGCATGAAGGACAGCTATGGCTACACCTTC. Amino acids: CASMKDSYGYTF.

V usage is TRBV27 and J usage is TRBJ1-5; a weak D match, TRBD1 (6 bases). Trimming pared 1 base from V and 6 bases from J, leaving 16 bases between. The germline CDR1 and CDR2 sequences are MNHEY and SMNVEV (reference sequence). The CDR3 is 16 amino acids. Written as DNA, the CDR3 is TGTGCCAGCAGTTTATGGGCAGGGGAAGGGATTCAGCCCCAGCATTTT. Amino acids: CASSLWAGEGIQPQHF.

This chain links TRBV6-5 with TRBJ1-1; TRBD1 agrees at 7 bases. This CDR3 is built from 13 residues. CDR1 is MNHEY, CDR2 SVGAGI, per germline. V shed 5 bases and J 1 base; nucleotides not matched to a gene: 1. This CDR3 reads CASSRTGNTEAFF. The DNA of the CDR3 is TGTGCCAGCAGTCGGACAGGGAACACTGAAGCTTTCTTT.

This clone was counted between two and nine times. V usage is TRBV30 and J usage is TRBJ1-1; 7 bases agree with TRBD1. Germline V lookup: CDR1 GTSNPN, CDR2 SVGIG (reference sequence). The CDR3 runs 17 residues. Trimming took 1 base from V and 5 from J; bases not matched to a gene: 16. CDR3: CAWSGFLGKGAGTEAFF. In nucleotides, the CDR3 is TGTGCCTGGAGTGGTTTTTTGGGGAAGGGGGCGGGAACTGAAGCTTTCTTT.

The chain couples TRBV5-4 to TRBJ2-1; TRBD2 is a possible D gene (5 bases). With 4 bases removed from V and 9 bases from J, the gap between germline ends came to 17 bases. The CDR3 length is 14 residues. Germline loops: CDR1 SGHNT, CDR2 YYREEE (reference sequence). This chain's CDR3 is CASSLTKDRGEQFF. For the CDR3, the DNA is TGTGCCAGCAGCCTTACGAAAGATCGGGGTGAGCAGTTCTTC. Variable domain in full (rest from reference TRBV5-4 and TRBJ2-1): ETGVTQSPTHLIKTRGQQVTLRCSSQSGHNTVSWYQQALGQGPQFIFQYYREEENGRGNFPPRFSGLQFPNYSSELNVNALELDDSALYLCASSLTKDRGEQFFGPGTRLTVL.

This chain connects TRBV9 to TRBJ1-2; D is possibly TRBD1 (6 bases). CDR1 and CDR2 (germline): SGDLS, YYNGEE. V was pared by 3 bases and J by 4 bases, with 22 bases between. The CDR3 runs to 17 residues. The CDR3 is CASSGPGTPRASYGYTF. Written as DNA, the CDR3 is TGTGCCAGCAGCGGTCCCGGGACACCTCGAGCAAGCTATGGCTACACCTTC.

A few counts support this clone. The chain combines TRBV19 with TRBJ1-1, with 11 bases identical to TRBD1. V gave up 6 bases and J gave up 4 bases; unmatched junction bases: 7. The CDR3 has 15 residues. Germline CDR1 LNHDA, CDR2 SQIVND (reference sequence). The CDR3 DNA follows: TGTGCCAGTAGCGATATGGGGACAGGGGGCACTGAAGCTTTCTTT. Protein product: CASSDMGTGGTEAFF.